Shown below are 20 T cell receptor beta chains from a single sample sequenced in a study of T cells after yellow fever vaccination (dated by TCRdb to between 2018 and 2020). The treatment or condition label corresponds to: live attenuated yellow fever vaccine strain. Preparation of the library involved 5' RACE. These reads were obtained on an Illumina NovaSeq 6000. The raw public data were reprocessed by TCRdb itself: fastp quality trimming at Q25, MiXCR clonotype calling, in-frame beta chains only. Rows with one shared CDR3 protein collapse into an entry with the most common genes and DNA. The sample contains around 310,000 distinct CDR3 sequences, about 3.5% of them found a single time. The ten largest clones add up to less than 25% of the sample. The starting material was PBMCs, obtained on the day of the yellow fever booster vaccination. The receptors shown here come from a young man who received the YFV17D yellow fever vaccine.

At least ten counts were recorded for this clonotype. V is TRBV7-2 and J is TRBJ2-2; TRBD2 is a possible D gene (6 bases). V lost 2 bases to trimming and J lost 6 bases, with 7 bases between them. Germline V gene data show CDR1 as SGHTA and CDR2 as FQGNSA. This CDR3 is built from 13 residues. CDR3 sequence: CASSLSGSGELFF. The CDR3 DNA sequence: TGTGCCAGCAGCTTAAGCGGGTCCGGGGAGCTGTTTTTT.

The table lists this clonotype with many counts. CDR3 bases: TGTGCCAGCTCACCACTAGCGGGGAACACCGGGGAGCTGTTTTTT. This gives the protein CASSPLAGNTGELFF. V and J are TRBV18 and TRBJ2-2, with 7 bases fitting TRBD2. The CDR3 is 15 amino acids. Germline V gene lookup returns CDR1 KGHSH and CDR2 LQKENI. V lost 1 base, J lost 1 base, and 0 bases stayed unmatched.

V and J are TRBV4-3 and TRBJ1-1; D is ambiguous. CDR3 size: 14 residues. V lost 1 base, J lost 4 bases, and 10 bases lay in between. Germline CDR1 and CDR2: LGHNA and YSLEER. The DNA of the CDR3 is TGCGCCAGCAGCCAAGCAGGCGTCGGCACTGAAGCTTTCTTT. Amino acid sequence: CASSQAGVGTEAFF.

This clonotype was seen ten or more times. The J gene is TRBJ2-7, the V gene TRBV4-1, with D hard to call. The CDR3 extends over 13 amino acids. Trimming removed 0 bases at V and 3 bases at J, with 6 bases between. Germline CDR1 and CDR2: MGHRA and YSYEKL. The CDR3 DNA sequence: TGCGCCAGCAGCCAAGAGGCCAGCTACGAGCAGTACGTC. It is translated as CASSQEASYEQYV.

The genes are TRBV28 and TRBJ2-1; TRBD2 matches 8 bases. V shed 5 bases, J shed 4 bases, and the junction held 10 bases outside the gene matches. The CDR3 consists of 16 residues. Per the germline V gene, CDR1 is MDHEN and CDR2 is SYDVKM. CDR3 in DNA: TGTGCCAGCAGTGGGGGGTCTAGCGGGTGGTACAATGAGCAGTTCTTC. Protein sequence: CASSGGSSGWYNEQFF. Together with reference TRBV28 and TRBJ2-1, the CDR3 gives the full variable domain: DVKVTQSSRYLVKRTGEKVFLECVQDMDHENMFWYRQDPGLGLRLIYFSYDVKMKEKGDIPEGYSVSREKKERFSLILESASTNQTSMYLCASSGGSSGWYNEQFFGPGTRLTVL.

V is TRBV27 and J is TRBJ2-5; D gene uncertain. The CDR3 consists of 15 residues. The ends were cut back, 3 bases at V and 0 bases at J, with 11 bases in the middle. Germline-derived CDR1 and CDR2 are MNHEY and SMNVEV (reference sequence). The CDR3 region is CASSFGPNYQETQYF. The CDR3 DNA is TGTGCCAGCAGTTTCGGCCCCAATTACCAAGAGACCCAGTACTTC.

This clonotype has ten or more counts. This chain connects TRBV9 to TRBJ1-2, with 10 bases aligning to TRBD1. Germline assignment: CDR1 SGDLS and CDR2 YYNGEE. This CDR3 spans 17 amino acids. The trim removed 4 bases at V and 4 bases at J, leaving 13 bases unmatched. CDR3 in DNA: TGTGCCAGCAGCTTCCGGGACAGGGGATCCACCTCCTATGGCTACACCTTC. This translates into CASSFRDRGSTSYGYTF. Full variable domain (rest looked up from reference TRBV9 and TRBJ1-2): DSGVTQTPKHLITATGQRVTLRCSPRSGDLSVYWYQQSLDQGLQFLIQYYNGEERAKGNILERFSAQQFPDLHSELNLSSLELGDSALYFCASSFRDRGSTSYGYTFGSGTRLTVV.

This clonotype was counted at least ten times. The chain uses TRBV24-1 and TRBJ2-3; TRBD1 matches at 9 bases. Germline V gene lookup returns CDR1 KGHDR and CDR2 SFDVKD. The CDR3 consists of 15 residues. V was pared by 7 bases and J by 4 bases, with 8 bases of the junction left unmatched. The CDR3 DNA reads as TGTGCCACCAGCGGGGGACAGGGCTTTTCAGATACGCAGTATTTT. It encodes CATSGGQGFSDTQYF.

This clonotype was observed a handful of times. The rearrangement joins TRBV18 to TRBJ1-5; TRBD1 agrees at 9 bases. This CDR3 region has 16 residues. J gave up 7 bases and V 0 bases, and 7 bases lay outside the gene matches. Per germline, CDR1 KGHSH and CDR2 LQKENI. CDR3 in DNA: TGTGCCAGCTCACCACCTGTAACAGGGGGCGGCCAGCCCCAGCATTTT. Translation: CASSPPVTGGGQPQHF.

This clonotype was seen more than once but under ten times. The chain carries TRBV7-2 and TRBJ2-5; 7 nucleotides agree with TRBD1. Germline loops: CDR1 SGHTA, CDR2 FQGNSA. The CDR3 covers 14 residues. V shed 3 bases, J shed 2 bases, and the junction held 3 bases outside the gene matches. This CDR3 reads CASSFPGQQETQYF. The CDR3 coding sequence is TGTGCCAGCAGCTTCCCGGGACAGCAAGAGACCCAGTACTTC.

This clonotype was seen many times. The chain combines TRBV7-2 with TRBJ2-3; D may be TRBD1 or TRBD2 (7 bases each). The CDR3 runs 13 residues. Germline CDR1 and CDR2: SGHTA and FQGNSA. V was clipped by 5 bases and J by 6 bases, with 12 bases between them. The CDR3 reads CASSQGGVDTQYF. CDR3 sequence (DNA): TGTGCCAGCAGCCAGGGGGGGGTGGATACGCAGTATTTT.

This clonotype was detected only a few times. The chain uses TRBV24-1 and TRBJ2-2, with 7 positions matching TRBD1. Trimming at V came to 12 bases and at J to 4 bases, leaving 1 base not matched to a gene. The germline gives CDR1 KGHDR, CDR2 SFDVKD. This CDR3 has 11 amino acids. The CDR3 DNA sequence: TGTGCCGCAGGGGGCACCGGGGAGCTGTTTTTT. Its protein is CAAGGTGELFF.

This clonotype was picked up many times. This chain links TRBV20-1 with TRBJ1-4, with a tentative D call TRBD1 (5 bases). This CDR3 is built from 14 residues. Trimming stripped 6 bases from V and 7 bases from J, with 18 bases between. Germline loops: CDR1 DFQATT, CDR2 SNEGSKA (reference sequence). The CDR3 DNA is TGCAGTGCCCCGTTCGGGGCTTGGAGTGAAAAACTGTTTTTT. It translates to CSAPFGAWSEKLFF.

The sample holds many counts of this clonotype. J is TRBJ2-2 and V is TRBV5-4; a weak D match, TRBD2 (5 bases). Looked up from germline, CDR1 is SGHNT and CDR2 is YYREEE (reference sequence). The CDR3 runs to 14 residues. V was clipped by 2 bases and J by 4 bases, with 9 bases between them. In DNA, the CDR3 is TGTGCCAGCAGCTTCGGGGTATCCACCGGGGAGCTGTTTTTT. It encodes CASSFGVSTGELFF.

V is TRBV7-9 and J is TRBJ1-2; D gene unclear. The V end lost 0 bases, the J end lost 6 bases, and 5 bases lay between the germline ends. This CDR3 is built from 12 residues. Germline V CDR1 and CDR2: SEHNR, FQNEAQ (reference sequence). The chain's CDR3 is CASSLAANGYTF. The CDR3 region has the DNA TGTGCCAGCAGCTTAGCAGCAAATGGCTACACCTTC.

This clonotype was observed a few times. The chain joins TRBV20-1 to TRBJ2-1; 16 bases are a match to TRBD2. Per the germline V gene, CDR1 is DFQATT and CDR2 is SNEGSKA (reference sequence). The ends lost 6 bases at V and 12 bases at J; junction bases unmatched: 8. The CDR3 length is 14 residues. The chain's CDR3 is CSASGLAGGLGQFF. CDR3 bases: TGCAGTGCATCGGGACTAGCGGGGGGGCTGGGGCAGTTCTTC.

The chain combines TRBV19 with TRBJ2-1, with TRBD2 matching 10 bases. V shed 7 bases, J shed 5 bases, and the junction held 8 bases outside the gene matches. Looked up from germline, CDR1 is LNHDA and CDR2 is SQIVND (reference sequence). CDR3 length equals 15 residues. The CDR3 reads CASKLVAGGDNEQFF. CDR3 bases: TGTGCCAGTAAATTAGTAGCGGGGGGTGACAATGAGCAGTTCTTC.

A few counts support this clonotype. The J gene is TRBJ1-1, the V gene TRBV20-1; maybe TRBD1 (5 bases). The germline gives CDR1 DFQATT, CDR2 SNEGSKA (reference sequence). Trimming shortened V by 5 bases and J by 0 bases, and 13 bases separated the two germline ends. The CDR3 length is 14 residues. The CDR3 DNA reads TGCAGTGCTGATAAGACAGAGTTGAACACTGAAGCTTTCTTT. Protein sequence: CSADKTELNTEAFF.

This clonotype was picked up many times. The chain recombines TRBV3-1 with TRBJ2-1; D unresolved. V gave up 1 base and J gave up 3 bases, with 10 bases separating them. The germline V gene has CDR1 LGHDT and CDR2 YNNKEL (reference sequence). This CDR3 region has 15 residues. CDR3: CASSQVGSSYNEQFF. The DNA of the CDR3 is TGTGCCAGCAGCCAAGTAGGTTCTAGCTACAATGAGCAGTTCTTC.

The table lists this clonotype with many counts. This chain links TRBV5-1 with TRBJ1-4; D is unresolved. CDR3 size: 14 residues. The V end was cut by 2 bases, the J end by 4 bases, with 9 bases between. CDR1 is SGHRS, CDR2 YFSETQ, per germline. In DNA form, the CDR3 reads TGCGCCAGCAGCTTAGTAAGCAATAATGAAAAACTGTTTTTT. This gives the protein CASSLVSNNEKLFF.